The clone carrying this TCR beta chain has only a few counts. Its antigen is still unknown. This entry belongs to a study of T cell responses to AZD1222 COVID-19 vaccine. The CDR3 is 13 amino acids. Looked up from germline, CDR1 is SNHLY and CDR2 is FYNNEI. The V and J ends lost 4 bases and 3 bases respectively, with 10 bases between them. Produced via immunoSEQ multiplex PCR; TCRdb's table is partial and in-frame only. The data contain around 130,000 clones, about 88% of them singletons. Second-dose recipients at about 4 or about 12 weeks were treated as one pooled group. The study's findings and limits: Repertoire sampling was restricted to post-peak T cell response timepoints. Distributed over spike, vaccine-associated CD4 TCRs predominated at 160-218 and 743-854. Reportedly, nearly half the spike-specific TCRs target unmutated variant regions.

The specimen comprised peripheral blood, sampled 28 days after the second AZD1222 dose. This sequence joins TRBV2 and TRBJ2-7; D perhaps matches TRBD2 (6 bases). This clonotype was obtained from an adult who received the AZD1222 COVID-19 vaccine. CDR3 sequence reads: CASSGVGSYEQYF. Written as DNA, the CDR3 is TGTGCCAGCAGTGGGGTCGGGAGCTACGAGCAGTACTTC.